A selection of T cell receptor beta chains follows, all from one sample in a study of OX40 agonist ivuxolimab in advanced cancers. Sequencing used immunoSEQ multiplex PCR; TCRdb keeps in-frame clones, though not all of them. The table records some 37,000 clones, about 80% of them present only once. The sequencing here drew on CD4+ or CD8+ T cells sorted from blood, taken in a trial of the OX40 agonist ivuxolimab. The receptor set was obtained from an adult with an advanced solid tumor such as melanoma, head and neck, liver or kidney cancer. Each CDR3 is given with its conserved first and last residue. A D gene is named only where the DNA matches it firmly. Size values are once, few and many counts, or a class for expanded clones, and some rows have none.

CDR3 protein: CASKTGSISYNEQFF
CDR3 DNA: TGTGCCAGTAAGACAGGGAGTATATCCTACAATGAGCAGTTCTTC
V gene: TRBV19
J gene: TRBJ2-1
D gene: TRBD1
clone size: once

CDR3 protein: CASSLGTSGGLNTQYF
CDR3 DNA: TGTGCCAGCAGCTTGGGGACTAGCGGGGGGCTAAATACGCAGTATTTT
V gene: TRBV7-9
J gene: TRBJ2-3
D gene: TRBD2
clone size: NA

CDR3 protein: CASSPFSGTEAFF
CDR3 DNA: TGTGCCAGCAGCCCCTTCTCTGGGACTGAAGCTTTCTTT
V gene: TRBV7-2
J gene: TRBJ1-1
D gene: NA
clone size: NA

CDR3 protein: CARGAGFGETQYF
CDR3 DNA: TGTGCCAGGGGGGCAGGGTTCGGGGAGACCCAGTACTTC
V gene: TRBV21-1
J gene: TRBJ2-5
D gene: NA
clone size: NA

CDR3 protein: CASSSVGYQPQHF
CDR3 DNA: TGTGCCAGCAGCTCGGTGGGATATCAGCCCCAGCATTTT
V gene: TRBV7-8
J gene: TRBJ1-5
D gene: NA
clone size: NA

CDR3 protein: CATSRDGTTTYEQYF
CDR3 DNA: TGTGCCACCAGCAGGGACGGGACTACAACTTACGAGCAGTACTTC
V gene: TRBV15
J gene: TRBJ2-7
D gene: TRBD2
clone size: once

CDR3 protein: CASSEWLSGGAYEQYF
CDR3 DNA: TGTGCCAGCAGTGAATGGTTAAGCGGGGGGGCCTACGAGCAGTACTTC
V gene: TRBV6-1
J gene: TRBJ2-7
D gene: TRBD2
clone size: medium-sized

CDR3 protein: CASSSVYYEQYF
CDR3 DNA: TGTGCCAGCAGCTCAGTCTACTACGAGCAGTACTTC
V gene: TRBV6-6
J gene: TRBJ2-7
D gene: NA
clone size: few

CDR3 protein: CASTQGSAYEQYF
CDR3 DNA: TGTGCCAGCACTCAGGGCAGCGCCTACGAGCAGTACTTC
V gene: TRBV2
J gene: TRBJ2-7
D gene: NA
clone size: NA

CDR3 protein: CASSQWDRINEAFF
CDR3 DNA: TGTGCCAGCAGTCAATGGGACAGAATAAACGAAGCTTTCTTT
V gene: TRBV28
J gene: TRBJ1-1
D gene: TRBD1
clone size: NA

CDR3 protein: CASSVRSNYGYTF
CDR3 DNA: TGTGCCAGCAGCGTCAGATCAAACTATGGCTACACCTTC
V gene: TRBV9
J gene: TRBJ1-2
D gene: NA
clone size: NA

CDR3 protein: CASSEEGANTGELFF
CDR3 DNA: TGTGCCAGCAGCGAGGAGGGCGCGAACACCGGGGAGCTGTTTTTT
V gene: TRBV9
J gene: TRBJ2-2
D gene: NA
clone size: NA

CDR3 protein: CASSLPTSRTYEQYF
CDR3 DNA: TGTGCCAGCAGTTTACCCACCAGCCGAACCTACGAGCAGTACTTC
V gene: TRBV28
J gene: TRBJ2-7
D gene: NA
clone size: once

CDR3 protein: CASSEAMSGQNYGYTF
CDR3 DNA: TGTGCCAGCAGTGAAGCGATGTCAGGGCAGAACTATGGCTACACCTTC
V gene: TRBV2
J gene: TRBJ1-2
D gene: NA
clone size: NA